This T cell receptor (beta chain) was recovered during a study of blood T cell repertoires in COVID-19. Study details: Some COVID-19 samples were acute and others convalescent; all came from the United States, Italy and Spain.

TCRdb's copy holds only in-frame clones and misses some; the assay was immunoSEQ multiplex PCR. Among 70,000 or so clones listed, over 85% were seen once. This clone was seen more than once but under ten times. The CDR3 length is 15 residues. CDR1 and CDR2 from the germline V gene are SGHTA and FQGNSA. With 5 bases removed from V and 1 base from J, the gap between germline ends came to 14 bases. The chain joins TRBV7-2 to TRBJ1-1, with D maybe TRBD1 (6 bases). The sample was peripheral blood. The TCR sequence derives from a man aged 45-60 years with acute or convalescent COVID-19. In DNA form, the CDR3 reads TGTGCCAGCAGCCTTAAACAGGGTTGGAACACTGAAGCTTTCTTT. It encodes CASSLKQGWNTEAFF.